Following are 17 T cell receptor beta chains from one sample sequenced in a study of blood T cell repertoires in COVID-19. Some clones are missing from TCRdb's copy, which holds only in-frame ones; the method was immunoSEQ multiplex PCR. The profile shows 140,000 to 150,000 clones, about 89% of them singletons. Sequenced input: peripheral blood. The receptor set was obtained from a man aged 60 to 69 with active or convalescent COVID-19.

This clone has a single count. The J gene is TRBJ1-1, the V gene TRBV19, with a possible D match to TRBD1 (5 bases). V lost 9 bases and J 6 bases, leaving 14 bases between the germline ends. Per germline, CDR1 LNHDA and CDR2 SQIVND (reference sequence). This CDR3 has 12 amino acids. This CDR3 is CASWGGAAEAFF. CDR3 nucleotides: TGTGCCAGCTGGGGAGGGGCGGCTGAAGCTTTCTTT.

V usage is TRBV11-2 and J usage is TRBJ1-2; D ambiguous. The CDR3 is 12 amino acids. Per germline, CDR1 SGHAT and CDR2 FQNNGV. Trimming stripped 4 bases from V and 4 bases from J, with 7 bases between. CDR3: CASSSERYGYTF. The DNA of the CDR3 is TGTGCCAGCAGCTCCGAGCGCTATGGCTACACCTTC.

The chain is built from TRBV5-1 and TRBJ2-3; weak D call: TRBD2 (5 bases). Germline V CDR1 and CDR2: SGHRS, YFSETQ. V lost 0 bases to trimming and J lost 0 bases, with 11 bases between them. The CDR3 is 16 amino acids. The DNA for the CDR3 is TGCGCCAGCAGCTTGGAAGGACGGACTAGCACAGATACGCAGTATTTT. This gives the protein CASSLEGRTSTDTQYF.

This chain joins TRBV30 and TRBJ1-6; D not certain. This CDR3 contains 12 residues. With 2 bases removed from V and 7 bases from J, the gap between germline ends came to 6 bases. Germline V gene lookup returns CDR1 GTSNPN and CDR2 SVGIG (reference sequence). CDR3 protein: CAWSTGNSPLHF. DNA for the CDR3: TGTGCCTGGAGTACCGGGAATTCACCCCTCCACTTT.

The chain recombines TRBV6-6 with TRBJ1-5; no reliable D call. Looked up from germline, CDR1 is MNHNY and CDR2 is SVGAGI (reference sequence). The CDR3 sequence is 15 residues long. The V end was cut by 8 bases, the J end by 3 bases, with 17 bases between. CDR3 sequence: CASHQRAGNNQPQHF. In nucleotides, the CDR3 is TGTGCCAGCCACCAGAGGGCGGGGAACAATCAGCCCCAGCATTTT.

CDR3 DNA sequence: TGTGCCAGCAGCCTTAACAGGGAGCGGACTGAAGCTTTCTTT. Amino acids: CASSLNRERTEAFF. The chain is built from TRBV11-2 and TRBJ1-1, with D possibly matching TRBD1 (6 bases). The CDR3 runs to 14 residues. CDR1 is SGHAT and CDR2 is FQNNGV in the germline V gene. The V end lost 5 bases, the J end lost 5 bases, and 15 bases lay between the germline ends.

This chain uses TRBV11-2 with TRBJ2-1, with 11 bases lining up with TRBD2. The J segment lost 10 bases and the V segment lost 2 bases, leaving 4 bases of the junction unmatched. The CDR3 is 14 amino acids. The V gene's germline CDR1 is SGHAT and CDR2 FQNNGV. CDR3 region: CASSLLAGGKEQFF. The CDR3 DNA is TGTGCCAGCAGCTTACTAGCGGGAGGAAAGGAGCAGTTCTTC.

The chain is built from TRBV3-1 (or the pseudogene TRBV3-2) and TRBJ2-3; 11 bases agree with TRBD2. The CDR3 is made up of 14 amino acids. J lost 4 bases, V lost 5 bases, and 2 bases had no gene match. Germline lookup yields CDR1 LGHDT and CDR2 YNNKEL (reference sequence). The CDR3 coding sequence is TGTGCCAGCAGCAAACTAGCGGGAGCAGATACGCAGTATTTT. Translating it yields CASSKLAGADTQYF.

The chain has TRBV6-5 and TRBJ1-3; 7 nucleotides match TRBD1. V shed 2 bases and J 0 bases; nucleotides not matched to a gene: 1. Germline CDR1 reads MNHEY; CDR2 reads SVGAGI. The CDR3 has 15 residues. The CDR3 reads CASSYDRDSGNTIYF. The CDR3 nucleotides are TGTGCCAGCAGTTACGACAGGGACTCTGGAAACACCATATATTTT.

This clone was counted once. The V and J genes are TRBV30 and TRBJ1-1; D perhaps matches TRBD1 (5 bases). The germline CDR1 and CDR2 sequences are GTSNPN and SVGIG (reference sequence). CDR3 length: 13 amino acids. Trimming took off 3 bases at V and 1 base at J, with 9 bases between the two ends. CDR3 DNA: TGTGCCTGGAGCCGGGGGACGAACACTGAAGCTTTCTTT. Translation: CAWSRGTNTEAFF.

The chain employs TRBV15 and TRBJ1-5; no definite D call. The ends were cut back, 0 bases at V and 6 bases at J, with 9 bases in the middle. CDR1 is LNHNV and CDR2 is YYDKDF in the germline V gene (reference sequence). The CDR3 runs 14 residues. Here the CDR3 reads CATSRDLVVQPQHF. CDR3 DNA sequence: TGTGCCACCAGCAGAGATCTAGTGGTTCAGCCCCAGCATTTT.

This chain links TRBV6-5 with TRBJ1-6; tentatively, D is TRBD1 (5 bases). The CDR3 is 14 amino acids. The germline V and J ends were trimmed by 4 bases and 7 bases, with 11 bases remaining between them. The germline V gene encodes CDR1 MNHEY and CDR2 SVGAGI. CDR3 bases: TGTGCCAGCAGTTCCCCGGGACTGAATTCACCCCTCCACTTT. Translation gives CASSSPGLNSPLHF.

The rearrangement uses TRBV7-9 and TRBJ1-1, with a possible D match to TRBD1 (6 bases). Germline CDR1 reads SEHNR; CDR2 reads FQNEAQ (reference sequence). The germline V and J ends were trimmed by 2 bases and 1 base, with 11 bases remaining between them. The CDR3 has 15 amino acids. CDR3 coding DNA: TGTGCCAGCAGCTTAACAGGGTGGGGGAACACTGAAGCTTTCTTT. It is translated as CASSLTGWGNTEAFF.

V gene TRBV2 combines with J gene TRBJ1-1; 9 bases fit TRBD1. Germline values: CDR1 SNHLY, CDR2 FYNNEI. The junction had 13 bases not matched to a gene; V was cut back by 9 bases and J by 5 bases. The CDR3 is 15 residues long. The CDR3, as DNA: TGTGCCAGTACCCTCCGGGACAGGGCAAAAACTGAAGCTTTCTTT. Translated: CASTLRDRAKTEAFF.

This chain links TRBV12-5 with TRBJ1-2; D might be TRBD1 (5 bases). Germline CDR1 LGHNT, CDR2 FRNRAP. Trimming cost V 2 bases and J 8 bases, with 18 bases left between them. The CDR3 spans 15 residues. CDR3 in DNA: TGTGCTAGTGGTTTGACGACAGATCCTTCGCGAGGCTACACCTTC. It yields the protein CASGLTTDPSRGYTF. The full variable domain, in which reference TRBV12-5 and TRBJ1-2 provide the parts outside the CDR3, is DARVTQTPRHKVTEMGQEVTMRCQPILGHNTVFWYRQTMMQGLELLAYFRNRAPLDDSGMPKDRFSAEMPDATLATLKIQPSEPRDSAVYFCASGLTTDPSRGYTFGSGTRLTVV.

The rearrangement links TRBV6-5 to TRBJ1-1; perhaps TRBD1 as D (5 bases). In germline, CDR1 is MNHEY, CDR2 SVGAGI. CDR3 length equals 14 residues. V was clipped by 8 bases and J by 0 bases, with 13 bases between them. CDR3 nucleotide sequence: TGTGCCAGCTTGATGGGGGACTTGAACACTGAAGCTTTCTTT. Translated, it gives CASLMGDLNTEAFF.

This chain connects TRBV7-8 to TRBJ2-6, with D tentatively TRBD1 (6 bases). V was shortened by 4 bases and J by 0 bases, with 22 bases between the two germline ends. The CDR3 sequence is 20 residues long. CDR1 is SGHVS, CDR2 FQNEAQ, per germline. The CDR3 DNA sequence: TGTGCCAGCAGCTCAGCCCCGTTCTCTGGACAGAGCTCTGGGGCCAACGTCCTGACTTTC. This translates into CASSSAPFSGQSSGANVLTF.